These 30 T cell receptor beta chains were all obtained from the same sample, sequenced in a study of T cells in Graves' hyperthyroidism and ophthalmopathy. Authors of the study amplified TCR beta CDR3 regions from RNA transcripts. Using the HTBI primer set, a first-round RT-PCR was run on the TCR CDR3. TCRdb fed the multiplex PCR reads into MiXCR, producing one record per CDR3 protein. This sample yields around 350,000 distinct CDR3 sequences, of which nearly 15% are seen a single time; roughly 20% belongs to the top ten. Sequencing was performed on blood. The origin of the receptors is a woman aged 55-75 years with Graves' ophthalmopathy.

This clonotype was observed a few times. V gene TRBV20-1 combines with J gene TRBJ2-1, with TRBD1 matching over 8 bases. Trimming at V came to 5 bases and at J to 7 bases, leaving 22 bases not matched to a gene. CDR3 length: 18 amino acids. Germline V gene data show CDR1 as DFQATT and CDR2 as SNEGSKA (reference sequence). The CDR3 sequence: CSAGGTGGWENEQNEQFF. The CDR3 DNA reads as TGCAGTGCTGGGGGGACAGGTGGATGGGAAAATGAGCAAAATGAGCAGTTCTTC.

Concerning this clonotype: A much larger clone lies one base from this, so it may be a read error. The chain combines TRBV5-1 with TRBJ2-3, with 13 bases fitting TRBD2. The CDR3 is made up of 15 amino acids. Germline assignment: CDR1 SGHRS and CDR2 YFSETQ. V lost 4 bases to trimming and J lost 4 bases; unmatched junction nucleotides: 3. The chain's CDR3 is CASSPGTSGADTQYF. CDR3 DNA: TGCGCCAGCAGCCCCGGGACTAGCGGGGCAGATACGCAGTATTTT.

In its sample, this clonotype was seen many times. J is TRBJ2-5 and V is TRBV20-1; 10 positions agree with TRBD2. This CDR3 spans 14 amino acids. V lost 1 base to trimming and J lost 3 bases; unmatched junction nucleotides: 2. The germline V gene has CDR1 DFQATT and CDR2 SNEGSKA (reference sequence). The CDR3 here is CSARVLAGEETQYF. The DNA for the CDR3 is TGCAGTGCTAGAGTCCTAGCGGGAGAAGAGACCCAGTACTTC.

This rearrangement joins TRBV6-1 to TRBJ2-7; TRBD1 matches 8 bases. CDR1 is MNHNS and CDR2 is SASEGT in the germline V gene. J was trimmed by 1 base and V by 7 bases; bases with no gene match: 9. This CDR3 has 15 residues. The CDR3 nucleotides are TGTGCCAGCATGTCCAGACAGGGGAATTCCTACGAGCAGTACTTC. Translation: CASMSRQGNSYEQYF.

This clonotype was seen many times. The chain links TRBV2 to TRBJ2-7, with TRBD2 matching 9 bases. Trimming took 4 bases from V and 6 from J; bases not matched to a gene: 7. The germline V gene has CDR1 SNHLY and CDR2 FYNNEI. The CDR3 is made up of 14 amino acids. CDR3 bases: TGTGCCAGCAGTGTTATAGCGGGAGTTTCCGAGCAGTACTTC. This translates into CASSVIAGVSEQYF.

This clonotype was observed many times. J is TRBJ1-5 and V is TRBV7-2; D not certain. CDR1 and CDR2 (germline): SGHTA, FQGNSA. The CDR3 covers 14 residues. Deletions cut 3 bases from V and 6 bases from J, with 12 bases between. In DNA form, the CDR3 reads TGTGCCAGCAGCTTTGGAGGGATGGGTCAGCCCCAGCATTTT. Its translation: CASSFGGMGQPQHF.

CDR3 loop: CAIGDRGENTGELFF. The CDR3 region has the DNA TGTGCCATCGGCGACAGGGGCGAGAACACCGGGGAGCTGTTTTTT. V and J are TRBV19 and TRBJ2-2; 8 bases line up with TRBD1. Per germline, CDR1 LNHDA and CDR2 SQIVND (reference sequence). The CDR3 sequence is 15 residues long. V trimming: 10 bases; J trimming: 1 base; junction bases outside the gene matches: 8.

This clonotype was detected a few times. V and J are TRBV27 and TRBJ1-4, with 11 bases matching TRBD1. The V and J ends lost 5 bases and 7 bases, in that order; junction bases with no gene match: 9. Germline-derived CDR1 and CDR2 are MNHEY and SMNVEV (reference sequence). The CDR3 spans 16 residues. CDR3 residues: CASSPTEDRGREKLFF. DNA of the CDR3: TGTGCCAGCAGTCCTACCGAGGACAGGGGGCGTGAAAAACTGTTTTTT.

This clonotype occurred a few times. This rearrangement joins TRBV4-1 to TRBJ2-2; 8 nucleotides match TRBD1. CDR1 MGHRA and CDR2 YSYEKL come from the germline V gene. This CDR3 has 14 amino acids. The J segment lost 6 bases and the V segment lost 3 bases, leaving 3 bases of the junction unmatched. The CDR3, as DNA: TGCGCCAGCAGCCAGACAGGGGAGGCCGGGGAGCTGTTTTTT. It encodes CASSQTGEAGELFF.

This clonotype was seen at least ten times. The chain carries TRBV12-3 or TRBV12-4 and TRBJ2-5; no firm D call. This CDR3 is 11 amino acids long. V was shortened by 8 bases and J by 6 bases, with 10 bases between the two germline ends. This CDR3 reads CASGSSKTQYF. The DNA of the CDR3 is TGTGCCAGCGGGTCTTCGAAGACCCAGTACTTC.

The sample holds one count of this clonotype. A clone one base away is much larger, so this may be a read error. The chain links TRBV30 to TRBJ2-3; 10 bases align to TRBD2. CDR3 length equals 15 residues. The germline gives CDR1 GTSNPN, CDR2 SVGIG (reference sequence). CDR3 coding DNA: TGTGCCTGGAGTGCACTAGCGGGAAGCACAGATACGCGGTATTTT. This codes for CAWSALAGSTDTRYF.

The table lists this clonotype with many counts. The rearrangement joins TRBV5-8 to TRBJ1-5, with D maybe TRBD1 (5 bases). The CDR3 runs 14 residues. Germline lookup yields CDR1 SGHTS and CDR2 YDEGEE. V shed 1 base and J shed 3 bases, with 8 bases lying between them. The CDR3 protein is CASSLRGFNQPQHF. The CDR3 DNA reads TGTGCCAGCAGCTTGAGGGGTTTCAATCAGCCCCAGCATTTT.

This clonotype was picked up many times. The genes are TRBV13 and TRBJ2-5; D gene uncertain. V lost 5 bases and J 2 bases, leaving 9 bases between the germline ends. The CDR3 length is 13 residues. Germline V gene data show CDR1 as PRHDT and CDR2 as FYEKMQ (reference sequence). The CDR3, as DNA: TGTGCCAGCAGCCCCCAGGTACAAGAGACCCAGTACTTC. It translates to CASSPQVQETQYF. The whole variable domain, remainder taken from reference TRBV13 and TRBJ2-5, is AAGVIQSPRHLIKEKRETATLKCYPIPRHDTVYWYQQGPGQDPQFLISFYEKMQSDKGSIPDRFSAQQFSDYHSELNMSSLELGDSALYFCASSPQVQETQYFGPGTRLLVL.

Many counts were recorded for this clonotype. V and J are TRBV14 and TRBJ2-1, with TRBD2 as a possible D gene (6 bases). CDR1 SGHDN and CDR2 FVKESK come from the germline V gene. V lost 3 bases and J 7 bases, leaving 16 bases between the germline ends. The CDR3 sequence is 15 residues long. The CDR3 DNA is TGTGCCAGCAGCCATGCCGGGGGAGCGACAAATGAGCAGTTCTTC. Its protein product is CASSHAGGATNEQFF.

This clonotype was detected many times. The chain has TRBV12-3 or TRBV12-4 and TRBJ2-3, with D hard to call. CDR3 size: 13 residues. Between the trimmed V and J ends, which lost 3 bases and 6 bases, there was a span of 10 bases. This CDR3 is CASSFVTTDTQYF. In nucleotides, the CDR3 is TGTGCCAGCAGTTTTGTTACTACGGATACGCAGTATTTT.

This chain joins TRBV11-1 and TRBJ2-2, with TRBD1 matching over 9 bases. This CDR3 has 16 amino acids. CDR1 is SGHAT, CDR2 FQDESV, per germline (reference sequence). The V and J ends lost 3 bases and 6 bases, in that order; junction bases with no gene match: 8. CDR3: CASSFTTGGWAGELFF. CDR3 coding DNA: TGTGCCAGCAGCTTTACTACAGGGGGCTGGGCCGGGGAGCTGTTTTTT. Together with reference TRBV11-1 and TRBJ2-2, the CDR3 gives the full variable domain: EAEVAQSPRYKITEKSQAVAFWCDPISGHATLYWYRQILGQGPELLVQFQDESVVDDSQLPKDRFSAERLKGVDSTLKIQPAELGDSAMYLCASSFTTGGWAGELFFGEGSRLTVL.

This clonotype was seen ten or more times. The chain links TRBV11-2 to TRBJ2-7; D not certain. V lost 1 base, J lost 0 bases, and 10 bases lay in between. Germline CDR1 SGHAT, CDR2 FQNNGV. The CDR3 is made up of 15 amino acids. The CDR3 coding sequence is TGTGCCAGCAGCTTAGTCCCCCAGTCCTCCTACGAGCAGTACTTC. This translates into CASSLVPQSSYEQYF.

This clonotype was detected ten times or more. The rearrangement joins TRBV29-1 to TRBJ2-1; 9 bases are shared with TRBD2. The CDR3 contains 13 residues. Per the germline V gene, CDR1 is SQVTM and CDR2 is ANQGSEA. The trim removed 1 base at V and 10 bases at J, leaving 5 bases unmatched. The CDR3 DNA reads as TGCAGCGTTGAAGGGGCGGGAGGGCCAGAGCAGTTCTTC. Translated: CSVEGAGGPEQFF.

This clonotype was picked up many times. V gene TRBV6-1 combines with J gene TRBJ2-7; 7 positions agree with TRBD1. CDR1 and CDR2 (germline): MNHNS, SASEGT. The CDR3 sequence is 14 residues long. The trim removed 5 bases at V and 3 bases at J, leaving 7 bases unmatched. The CDR3 spells CASSPGTANYEQYF. The CDR3, as DNA: TGTGCCAGCAGTCCCGGGACAGCCAACTACGAGCAGTACTTC.

This clonotype appeared many times. The CDR3 here is CASSSTGQAFQIEQFF. The CDR3, as DNA: TGTGCCAGCAGCTCGACCGGACAGGCATTTCAAATTGAGCAGTTCTTC. This chain joins TRBV11-2 and TRBJ2-1, with 7 bases that match TRBD1. J gave up 9 bases and V 4 bases, and 15 bases lay outside the gene matches. Germline values: CDR1 SGHAT, CDR2 FQNNGV. This CDR3 is 16 amino acids long.

This clonotype was counted at least ten times. The chain couples TRBV20-1 to TRBJ1-1, with a possible D match to TRBD1 (5 bases). There are 17 residues in the CDR3. Germline V gene sequence: CDR1 DFQATT, CDR2 SNEGSKA (reference sequence). V shed 1 base and J shed 4 bases, with 22 bases lying between them. CDR3 in amino acids: CSARGGILRDGGTEAFF. The CDR3 bases are TGCAGTGCTAGAGGGGGTATTTTAAGGGACGGTGGCACTGAAGCTTTCTTT.

The chain recombines TRBV28 with TRBJ1-2; 10 nucleotides align to TRBD1. J was trimmed by 4 bases and V by 5 bases; bases with no gene match: 7. Looked up from germline, CDR1 is MDHEN and CDR2 is SYDVKM. The CDR3 runs to 15 residues. CDR3 sequence (DNA): TGTGCCAGCAGTCCCCGGGACAGGGGACCCTATGGCTACACCTTC. This encodes CASSPRDRGPYGYTF.

The table lists this clonotype with many counts. The genes are TRBV28 and TRBJ2-1; 7 bases match TRBD2. CDR3 length equals 15 residues. CDR1 is MDHEN and CDR2 is SYDVKM in the germline V gene. After removal of 8 bases from V and 0 bases from J, the junction contained 7 bases not matched to a gene. The CDR3 sequence: CASLAGAPSYNEQFF. In DNA, the CDR3 is TGTGCCAGCCTCGCGGGAGCCCCCTCCTACAATGAGCAGTTCTTC.

This clonotype was detected ten times or more. The rearrangement joins TRBV2 to TRBJ2-1; 15 bases are shared with TRBD2. This CDR3 is 13 amino acids long. V lost 9 bases, J lost 6 bases, and 0 bases stayed unmatched. Germline V gives CDR1 SNHLY, CDR2 FYNNEI. The chain's CDR3 is CARGLAGGNEQFF. CDR3 DNA: TGTGCCAGGGGACTAGCGGGAGGCAATGAGCAGTTCTTC.

This clonotype was recorded many times. The rearrangement uses TRBV11-2 and TRBJ2-5, with D possibly called TRBD1 or TRBD2 (5 bases each). From germline, CDR1 is SGHAT and CDR2 FQNNGV. V lost 6 bases and J 5 bases, leaving 13 bases between the germline ends. CDR3 length: 13 residues. CDR3 in DNA: TGTGCCAGCAGTTCCGACTGGGGGGAGACCCAGTACTTC. Translated: CASSSDWGETQYF.

This clonotype has at least ten counts. The V gene is TRBV11-2, the J gene TRBJ1-2; tentatively, D is TRBD1 (6 bases). This CDR3 is 13 amino acids long. The V gene's germline CDR1 is SGHAT and CDR2 FQNNGV. V was cut by 1 base and J by 4 bases, with 7 bases left in between. CDR3 DNA sequence: TGTGCCAGCAGCTTAGCCAGGGGCTATGGCTACACCTTC. Protein sequence: CASSLARGYGYTF.

This clonotype occurred many times. This rearrangement joins TRBV6-1 to TRBJ2-3; 9 positions match TRBD1. Looked up from germline, CDR1 is MNHNS and CDR2 is SASEGT. The CDR3 is made up of 13 amino acids. V dropped 7 bases and J dropped 4; count of bases not matched to a gene: 3. This chain's CDR3 is CASNRDRADTQYF. CDR3 DNA sequence: TGTGCCAGCAACCGGGACAGGGCAGATACGCAGTATTTT.

The chain uses TRBV14 and TRBJ2-2, with D unresolved. Deletions cut 1 base from V and 4 bases from J, with 7 bases between. CDR1 is SGHDN and CDR2 is FVKESK in the germline V gene. The CDR3 covers 14 residues. CDR3 residues: CASSQVRPTGELFF. The DNA for the CDR3 is TGTGCCAGCAGCCAAGTAAGACCCACCGGGGAGCTGTTTTTT.

This clonotype was detected only a few times. The chain joins TRBV19 to TRBJ1-5, with D possibly TRBD1 on 6 matching bases. This CDR3 is 16 amino acids long. V dropped 7 bases and J dropped 3 bases, with 19 bases sitting between them. The germline V gene encodes CDR1 LNHDA and CDR2 SQIVND (reference sequence). The CDR3 nucleotides are TGTGCCAGTATCCCCTCAGGGACACATATCAATCAGCCCCAGCATTTT. Protein product: CASIPSGTHINQPQHF.

This clonotype has ten or more counts. The V gene is TRBV12-3 or TRBV12-4, the J gene TRBJ2-1; 9 nucleotides align to TRBD2. This CDR3 has 18 residues. The V and J ends lost 1 base and 4 bases, in that order; junction bases with no gene match: 11. The CDR3 sequence is CASSLGGGGLGRYNEQFF. The CDR3, as DNA: TGTGCCAGCAGTTTAGGCGGGGGGGGCCTTGGGCGATACAATGAGCAGTTCTTC.